A selection of T cell receptor beta chains follows, all from one sample in a study of blood T cell repertoires in COVID-19. This table comes from immunoSEQ multiplex PCR, and its TCRdb copy is limited to in-frame clones, with some not included. This repertoire shows over 75,000 clones, roughly 90% found once; its top ten account for more than 3.5%. Sequencing was performed on peripheral blood. These receptors were taken from a human donor with COVID-19, enrolled during active disease. The donor label of this sample is uncertain. The CDR3 runs from the conserved cysteine through the conserved F or W. D genes are given only for firm matches. Some rows have no size entry. The others give once, few or many, or a class for an expanded clone.

TRBJ2-7 TRBD1 . TRBV7-2 CASSSQTGPYEQYF TGTGCCAGCAGCTCCCAGACAGGGCCGTACGAGCAGTACTTC
TRBJ2-7 . . TRBV19 CASSQGRDEQYF TGTGCCAGTTCCCAAGGGCGGGACGAGCAGTACTTC
TRBJ2-3 . . TRBV7-7 CASSLAPYTDTQYF TGTGCCAGCAGCTTAGCTCCGTACACAGATACGCAGTATTTT
TRBJ1-1 . . TRBV27 CASSPHRENTEAFF TGTGCCAGCAGCCCCCACAGGGAGAACACTGAAGCTTTCTTT
TRBJ2-1 . . TRBV28 CASSLSLNEQFF TGTGCCAGCAGTTTATCTTTGAATGAGCAGTTCTTC
TRBJ1-1 TRBD1 . TRBV7-3 CASSTQGAATEAFF TGTGCCAGCAGCACCCAGGGGGCCGCCACTGAAGCTTTCTTT
TRBJ1-6 . . TRBV14 CASSQDLGVNSPLHF TGTGCCAGCAGCCAAGATCTAGGGGTAAACTCACCCCTCCACTTT
TRBJ2-1 . . TRBV13 CATQQLLGTDYNEQFF TGTGCCACCCAGCAGCTACTCGGAACAGACTACAATGAGCAGTTCTTC
TRBJ1-3 . . TRBV6-5 CASTPTGASGNTIYF TGTGCCAGCACCCCGACAGGTGCCTCTGGAAACACCATATATTTT
TRBJ1-1 TRBD1 . TRBV14 CASSQQGVNTEAFF TGTGCCAGCAGCCAACAGGGGGTGAACACTGAAGCTTTCTTT
TRBJ2-5 . . TRBV3-1/TRBV3-2 CASSHGETQYF TGTGCCAGCAGCCACGGAGAGACCCAGTACTTC
TRBJ1-2 . . TRBV18 CASSLMVPGEHGYTF TGTGCCAGCTCACTAATGGTGCCAGGGGAGCATGGCTACACCTTC
TRBJ2-7 TRBD1 . TRBV18 CASSLFDPGQGISEQYF TGTGCCAGCTCACTATTCGATCCGGGACAGGGGATCTCCGAGCAGTACTTC
TRBJ1-3 . . TRBV2 CASSESYSGNTIYF TGTGCCAGCAGTGAGAGTTACTCTGGAAACACCATATATTTT
TRBJ2-7 TRBD1 . TRBV19 CASSSPPGTGSSYEQYF TGTGCCAGTAGTTCCCCCCCCGGGACAGGGAGCTCCTACGAGCAGTACTTC
TRBJ2-7 TRBD1 few TRBV5-1 CASSLAGTGIWEQYF TGCGCCAGCAGCTTGGCCGGGACAGGGATATGGGAGCAGTACTTC
TRBJ2-2 TRBD1 . TRBV6-6 CASRDRGRPDTGELFF TGTGCCAGCAGGGACAGGGGGCGACCCGACACCGGGGAGCTGTTTTTT
TRBJ1-6 . . TRBV2 CASTTTGTWSPLHF TGTGCCAGCACCACGACAGGTACCTGGTCACCCCTCCACTTT
TRBJ1-2 . . TRBV11-3 CASSFFGTNYGYTF TGTGCCAGCAGCTTCTTCGGGACTAACTATGGCTACACCTTC
TRBJ2-7 TRBD2 . TRBV11-2 CASSSRTSGGYEQYF TGTGCCAGCAGCTCCAGGACTAGCGGGGGCTACGAGCAGTACTTC
TRBJ2-1 TRBD2 . TRBV25-1 CASSEFRAGGQDEQFF TGTGCCAGCAGTGAATTTAGAGCGGGAGGGCAGGATGAGCAGTTCTTC
TRBJ1-1 TRBD1 . TRBV18 CASSEGQGADTEAFF TGTGCCAGCTCAGAAGGACAGGGGGCGGACACTGAAGCTTTCTTT
TRBJ2-5 . few TRBV7-9 CASSPGVGNFQETQYF TGTGCCAGCAGCCCAGGGGTAGGCAACTTCCAAGAGACCCAGTACTTC
TRBJ1-5 . . TRBV15 CATSRARTISNQPQHF TGTGCCACCAGCAGAGCCCGGACAATCTCGAATCAGCCCCAGCATTTT
TRBJ1-1 . . TRBV5-4 CATQGYGDTEAFF TGTGCCACCCAAGGGTACGGGGACACTGAAGCTTTCTTT
TRBJ2-7 . . TRBV21-1 CAILPGYEQYF TGTGCCATCCTCCCCGGGTACGAGCAGTACTTC
TRBJ2-1 TRBD1 . TRBV19 CASSIVLGQGARNEQFF TGTGCCAGTAGTATAGTGTTGGGGCAGGGGGCTAGGAATGAGCAGTTCTTC
TRBJ2-2 TRBD2 . TRBV6-1 CASSEAGLAGGDTGELFF TGTGCCAGCAGTGAAGCGGGACTAGCGGGGGGCGACACCGGGGAGCTGTTTTTT
TRBJ1-1 . . TRBV30 CAWSPTGFTEAFF TGTGCCTGGAGTCCTACAGGGTTCACTGAAGCTTTCTTT
TRBJ2-7 . . TRBV2 CASFSGYEQYF TGTGCCAGCTTCTCGGGCTACGAGCAGTACTTC
TRBJ1-1 TRBD1 few TRBV19 CASSIPGGPEAFF TGTGCCAGTAGTATACCAGGGGGCCCTGAAGCTTTCTTT
TRBJ1-1 TRBD1 . TRBV2 CASSDQGAGNTEAFF TGTGCCAGCAGTGATCAGGGGGCGGGGAACACTGAAGCTTTCTTT
TRBJ2-7 . . TRBV4-1 CASSQGAWYEQYF TGCGCCAGCAGCCAAGGAGCGTGGTACGAGCAGTACTTC
TRBJ2-3 . . TRBV25-1 CASSELGRGTHTDTQYF TGTGCCAGCAGTGAATTAGGTCGGGGGACCCATACAGATACGCAGTATTTT
TRBJ1-3 TRBD1 . TRBV28 CASSLGTGHGNTIYF TGTGCCAGCAGTTTGGGGACAGGGCATGGAAACACCATATATTTT
TRBJ2-7 . . TRBV6-2/TRBV6-3 CASSRDKPYEQYF TGTGCCAGCAGCCGGGACAAACCCTACGAGCAGTACTTC
TRBJ2-7 TRBD1 . TRBV3-1/TRBV3-2 CASSLDRGYEQYF TGTGCCAGCAGCCTCGACAGGGGCTACGAGCAGTACTTC
TRBJ1-2 TRBD1 few TRBV5-1 CASSLGQGAHDTF TGCGCCAGCAGCCTCGGACAGGGGGCCCATGACACCTTC
TRBJ1-2 TRBD1 . TRBV4-2 CASSQDRDRGGFGGYTF TGTGCCAGCAGCCAAGATCGTGACAGGGGGGGGTTTGGAGGCTACACCTTC
TRBJ2-7 TRBD1 . TRBV10-2 CASRKGQGTLYEQYF TGCGCCAGCAGAAAGGGACAGGGGACCCTCTACGAGCAGTACTTC
TRBJ2-5 TRBD1 . TRBV11-2 CASSFSTGLETQYF TGTGCCAGCAGCTTTTCGACAGGGTTAGAGACCCAGTACTTC
TRBJ2-7 TRBD1 . TRBV6-2/TRBV6-3 CASSYQTGASIGQYF TGTGCCAGCAGTTATCAGACAGGGGCATCGATCGGTCAGTACTTC
TRBJ2-5 . . TRBV19 CASSIGRVGQETQYF TGTGCCAGTAGTATTGGCAGGGTGGGTCAAGAGACCCAGTACTTC
TRBJ1-1 . . TRBV29-1 CSVQRGGNTEAFF TGCAGCGTCCAAAGGGGCGGGAACACTGAAGCTTTCTTT
TRBJ2-5 . . TRBV7-9 CASSPGDLAETQYF TGTGCCAGCAGCCCCGGAGATTTGGCGGAGACCCAGTACTTC
TRBJ1-2 . . TRBV18 CASSPGRGDVYGYTF TGTGCCAGCTCACCCGGCCGCGGGGATGTCTATGGCTACACCTTC
TRBJ1-1 . many TRBV6-5 CASSYGRGAGEAFF TGTGCCAGCAGTTATGGCCGGGGGGCGGGTGAAGCTTTCTTT
TRBJ2-3 . . TRBV5-1 CASTLTGSPDTQYF TGCGCCAGCACTCTAACAGGGTCCCCAGATACGCAGTATTTT
TRBJ1-3 . . TRBV12-3/TRBV12-4 CASSLSGNTIYF TGTGCCAGCAGTTTATCAGGAAACACCATATATTTT
TRBJ2-5 TRBD2 once TRBV6-5 CASSYSRLAGQETQYF TGTGCCAGCAGTTACTCACGACTAGCGGGGCAAGAGACCCAGTACTTC
TRBJ2-7 TRBD1 . TRBV19 CASSGWTGNEQYF TGTGCCAGTAGTGGATGGACAGGGAACGAGCAGTACTTC
TRBJ1-5 . few TRBV7-2 CASSPGLSNQPQHF TGTGCCAGCAGCCCGGGACTGAGCAATCAGCCCCAGCATTTT